This is a list of T cell receptor beta chains from one sample in a study of CD8 T cells in ankylosing spondylitis. Each CDR3 protein gets one entry after TCRdb re-called the 5' RACE reads with MiXCR. Counted here are fewer than 550,000 distinct CDR3 sequences, approximately 5.3% occurring once; the ten biggest clones make up approximately 4%. The source material was blood, either unsorted or a sorted T cell fraction (not recorded which). All receptors come from a male donor with ankylosing spondylitis. Both conserved end residues are part of each CDR3. Fields, in order: J gene, V gene, clone size, D gene, CDR3 DNA, CDR3 protein. The D gene is left open where the match is weak. Rows give clone size only sometimes, using once, few, many, or a class for an expanded clone.

>TRBJ1-5|TRBV5-6|NA|NA
TGTGCCAGCAGCTTGGGCAGGGGAGGTCCTCAGCCCCAGCATTTT
CASSLGRGGPQPQHF
>TRBJ2-1|TRBV20-1|many|TRBD2
TGCAGTGCTAGAGATCACCGTGGCCAGCGGGGTTACAATGAGCAGTTCTTC
CSARDHRGQRGYNEQFF
>TRBJ1-1|TRBV4-3|NA|TRBD1
TGCGCCAGCAGCCAAGGACAGGGGGGGACAGGGAGAGGAACTTTCTTT
CASSQGQGGTGRGTFF
>TRBJ1-1|TRBV7-8|many|NA
TGTGCCAGCAGTCCCAGGGGCTGGAACACTGAAGCTTTCTTT
CASSPRGWNTEAFF
>TRBJ2-2|TRBV5-6|NA|TRBD1
TGTGCCAGCAGCAAACTGGACAGGGGAGGCACCGGGGAGCTGTTTTTT
CASSKLDRGGTGELFF
>TRBJ1-3|TRBV2|NA|NA
TGTGCCAGCAGTGATTGGGGGGGCACTGGAAACACCATATATTTT
CASSDWGGTGNTIYF
>TRBJ2-6|TRBV12-3/TRBV12-4|few|NA
TGTGCCAGCAGACCGACCTGGGGCAGTCTCTCTGGGGCCAACGTCCTGACTTTC
CASRPTWGSLSGANVLTF
>TRBJ1-2|TRBV4-3|many|NA
TGCGCCAGCAGCCCGGCCCGGGATGACTATGGCTACACCTTC
CASSPARDDYGYTF
>TRBJ2-1|TRBV20-1|many|NA
TGCAGTGCTAGTGTCCTAGTTGGTGAGCAGTTCTTC
CSASVLVGEQFF
>TRBJ2-5|TRBV18|many|TRBD2
TGTGCCAGCTCACCAACTAGCGCGTACCAAGAGACCCAGTACTTC
CASSPTSAYQETQYF
>TRBJ2-1|TRBV7-9|many|TRBD2
TGTGCCAGCAGCTTGGGGGGGGTGAGCTCCTACAATGAGCAGTTCTTC
CASSLGGVSSYNEQFF
>TRBJ2-7|TRBV21-1|many|NA
TGTGCCAGCAGCAAAGAGGTCGAGCGGTACGAGCAGTACTTC
CASSKEVERYEQYF
>TRBJ1-4|TRBV4-3|many|NA
TGCGCCAGCAGCCAAGATCTAAAGACCGAAAATGAAAAACTGTTTTTT
CASSQDLKTENEKLFF
>TRBJ2-3|TRBV4-3|many|TRBD2
TGCGCCAGCAGCCAAGTGGCACTAGCGGGGGGCACAGATACGCAGTATTTT
CASSQVALAGGTDTQYF
>TRBJ2-7|TRBV20-1|many|TRBD1
TGCAGTGCTAGAGGAGGGGGACAGGGCAGGAGCTACGAGCAGTACTTC
CSARGGGQGRSYEQYF
>TRBJ2-7|TRBV10-3|many|NA
TGTGCCATCAGCACCGCGGGGGACAGAGGGGGCGAGCAGTACTTC
CAISTAGDRGGEQYF
>TRBJ2-1|TRBV21-1|few|NA
TGTGCCAGCAGCAAAGAGAGGAGCGGGAGCCCGAGTAATGAGCAGTTCTTC
CASSKERSGSPSNEQFF
>TRBJ1-4|TRBV7-9|many|NA
TGTGCCAGCAGCTTAGAGTCTTGGGACGGCAATGAAAAACTGTTTTTT
CASSLESWDGNEKLFF
>TRBJ2-6|TRBV6-5|many|NA
TGTGCCAGCAGTCCCTCGACAGGAAGCTCTGGGGCCAACGTCCTGACTTTC
CASSPSTGSSGANVLTF
>TRBJ2-2|TRBV12-3/TRBV12-4|many|NA
TGTGCCAGCAGTTTAAGGGGGAACACCGGGGAGCTGTTTTTT
CASSLRGNTGELFF
>TRBJ2-3|TRBV29-1|NA|NA
TGCAGCTTACGGGACGGATACACAGATACGCAGTATTTT
CSLRDGYTDTQYF
>TRBJ2-1|TRBV5-1|many|TRBD2
TGCGCCAGCAGCTTGACTAGCGGGGGGCTTACCTACAATGAGCAGTTCTTC
CASSLTSGGLTYNEQFF